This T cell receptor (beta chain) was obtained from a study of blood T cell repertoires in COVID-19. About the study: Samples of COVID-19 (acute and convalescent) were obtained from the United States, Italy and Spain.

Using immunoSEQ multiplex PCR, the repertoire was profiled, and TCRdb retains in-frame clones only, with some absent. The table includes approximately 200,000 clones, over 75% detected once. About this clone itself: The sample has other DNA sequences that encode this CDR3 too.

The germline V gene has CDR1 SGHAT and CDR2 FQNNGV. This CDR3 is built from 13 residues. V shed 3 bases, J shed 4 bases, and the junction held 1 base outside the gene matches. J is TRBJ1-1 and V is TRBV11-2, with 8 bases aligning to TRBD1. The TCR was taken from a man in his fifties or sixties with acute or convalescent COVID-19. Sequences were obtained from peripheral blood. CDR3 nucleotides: TGTGCCAGCAGCTTTGACAGGGGCACTGAAGCTTTCTTT. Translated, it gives CASSFDRGTEAFF.